Below are 2 T cell receptor beta chains sequenced from a single sample in a study of beta chain features in type 1 diabetes. Study findings and constraints: Among patients with Type 1 diabetes, TCRB CDR3s were moderately but significantly shorter in every one of the four CD4+ subsets.

Since all of the isolated RNA was reverse transcribed, expressed TCRB transcripts were what got sequenced. Using immunoSEQ multiplex PCR, the repertoire was profiled, and TCRdb retains in-frame clones only, with some absent. The table shows 600,000 to 700,000 clones, with about an eighth occurring only once. The antigens these receptors bind are not known. The sample comprised naive CD4+ T cells from blood. The receptor source for this set is a man aged 25 to 45 with type 1 diabetes.

This clone was observed a handful of times. This sequence joins TRBV28 and TRBJ1-2; perhaps TRBD1 as D (5 bases). The CDR3 contains 13 residues. The V gene lost 6 bases and the J gene lost 7 bases, with 15 bases spanning the gap. The germline CDR1 and CDR2 sequences are MDHEN and SYDVKM. CDR3 protein: CASRSGARGGYTF. Here the CDR3 DNA reads TGTGCCAGCAGAAGCGGGGCTAGGGGTGGCTACACCTTC.

This clone was detected a few times. Other DNA sequences of this sample code for an identical CDR3. The chain has TRBV18 and TRBJ2-3, with TRBD1 matching over 9 bases. The CDR3 is made up of 14 amino acids. From germline, CDR1 is KGHSH and CDR2 LQKENI. V shed 2 bases, J shed 3 bases, and the junction held 0 bases outside the gene matches. This CDR3 is CASSPDRGTDTQYF. The DNA of the CDR3 is TGTGCCAGCTCACCAGACAGGGGGACAGATACGCAGTATTTT.